Sequencing of this T cell receptor beta chain was carried out in a study of blood T cell repertoires in COVID-19. For the study at large: Italy, Spain and the United States were the sources of the convalescent and acute COVID-19 samples. PBMCs, B-cell-depleted T cells, or T cells provided the cDNA or gDNA that made up the material.

CDR1 SNHLY and CDR2 FYNNEI come from the germline V gene. The length of the CDR3 is 14 residues. The junction had 8 bases not matched to a gene; V was cut back by 6 bases and J by 6 bases. How the authors handled the data: Estimated nucleated cell counts came from reference gene primer amplification. Repertoires were generated with immunoSEQ multiplex PCR, while TCRdb's copy carries only in-frame clones and drops some. D and trimming come from the DNA, and the V and J calls and clone size come from that table. The table lists over 250,000 clones, over 65% of them singletons. This TCR came from a woman of 80 years or more with acute or convalescent COVID-19. The material sequenced was peripheral blood. This chain joins TRBV2 and TRBJ1-5; 7 bases fit TRBD1. The DNA of the CDR3 is TGTGCCAGCAGGGTGGACAGGTCGCTTCAGCCCCAGCATTTT. It specifies CASRVDRSLQPQHF.